A selection of T cell receptor beta chains follows, all from one sample in a study of OX40 agonist ivuxolimab in advanced cancers. TCRdb's copy holds only in-frame clones and misses some; the assay was immunoSEQ multiplex PCR. The data contain 60,000 to 70,000 clones, under 90% of them singletons. The sample here was CD4+ or CD8+ T cells sorted from blood, taken in a trial of the OX40 agonist ivuxolimab. Receptor source: an adult with an advanced solid tumor such as melanoma, head and neck, liver or kidney cancer. CDR3s include the opening cysteine and the closing phenylalanine or tryptophan. Fields, in order: J gene, D gene, clone size, V gene, CDR3 protein, CDR3 DNA. The D gene is left open where the match is weak. Clone size, where shown, is once, few, many, or a class for clones that have expanded.

j_call: TRBJ2-3; d_call: TRBD2; clone_size: -; v_call: TRBV29-1; cdr3_aa: CSVVSGGAADTQYF; cdr3_nt: TGCAGCGTTGTTAGCGGGGGGGCTGCAGATACGCAGTATTTT
j_call: TRBJ1-1; d_call: -; clone_size: -; v_call: TRBV2; cdr3_aa: CASSEGMRTEAFF; cdr3_nt: TGTGCCAGCAGTGAAGGTATGCGCACTGAAGCTTTCTTT
j_call: TRBJ1-1; d_call: -; clone_size: -; v_call: TRBV19; cdr3_aa: CASSEPRGIRGAFF; cdr3_nt: TGTGCCAGTAGCGAACCAAGGGGCATAAGAGGTGCTTTCTTT
j_call: TRBJ1-6; d_call: -; clone_size: -; v_call: TRBV4-1; cdr3_aa: CASNLPAKGNSPLHF; cdr3_nt: TGCGCCAGCAATCTCCCGGCAAAGGGAAATTCACCCCTCCACTTT
j_call: TRBJ1-2; d_call: TRBD1; clone_size: once; v_call: TRBV5-4; cdr3_aa: CASSWDRGYGYTF; cdr3_nt: TGTGCCAGCAGCTGGGACAGGGGGTATGGCTACACCTTC
j_call: TRBJ2-3; d_call: TRBD2; clone_size: -; v_call: TRBV5-1; cdr3_aa: CASSPRTSGPGETQYF; cdr3_nt: TGCGCCAGCAGCCCCCGGACTAGCGGTCCTGGAGAGACGCAGTATTTT
j_call: TRBJ2-7; d_call: TRBD1; clone_size: few; v_call: TRBV5-4; cdr3_aa: CASSSGQGTEQYF; cdr3_nt: TGTGCCAGCAGCTCGGGACAGGGGACCGAGCAGTACTTC
j_call: TRBJ1-4; d_call: -; clone_size: -; v_call: TRBV19; cdr3_aa: CASRWDPKNEKLFF; cdr3_nt: TGTGCCAGTAGGTGGGACCCGAAGAATGAAAAACTGTTTTTT
j_call: TRBJ2-1; d_call: -; clone_size: -; v_call: TRBV2; cdr3_aa: CASSEIGGLNEQFF; cdr3_nt: TGTGCCAGCAGTGAAATAGGGGGACTCAATGAGCAGTTCTTC
j_call: TRBJ2-3; d_call: -; clone_size: -; v_call: TRBV5-4; cdr3_aa: CASSQPPADTQYF; cdr3_nt: TGTGCCAGCAGCCAGCCCCCCGCAGATACGCAGTATTTT
j_call: TRBJ2-2; d_call: TRBD1; clone_size: -; v_call: TRBV30; cdr3_aa: CAWRDRDRVSSSTGELFF; cdr3_nt: TGTGCCTGGAGGGACCGGGACAGGGTTTCATCGAGCACCGGGGAGCTGTTTTTT
j_call: TRBJ2-7; d_call: -; clone_size: -; v_call: TRBV9; cdr3_aa: CASSRKGSSYEQYF; cdr3_nt: TGTGCCAGCAGCAGGAAAGGGTCCTCCTACGAGCAGTACTTC
j_call: TRBJ2-2; d_call: -; clone_size: -; v_call: TRBV2; cdr3_aa: CASSGGPTGGELFF; cdr3_nt: TGTGCCAGCAGCGGGGGCCCTACCGGCGGGGAGCTGTTTTTT
j_call: TRBJ1-2; d_call: -; clone_size: -; v_call: TRBV19; cdr3_aa: CASSIAISNYGYTF; cdr3_nt: TGTGCCAGTAGTATAGCCATCTCTAACTATGGCTACACCTTC
j_call: TRBJ1-2; d_call: -; clone_size: -; v_call: TRBV19; cdr3_aa: CASSNRRTYGYTF; cdr3_nt: TGTGCCAGTAGTAATAGGAGGACCTATGGCTACACCTTC
j_call: TRBJ1-6; d_call: -; clone_size: -; v_call: TRBV27; cdr3_aa: CASRGGAYNSPLHF; cdr3_nt: TGTGCCAGCCGGGGGGGAGCCTATAATTCACCCCTCCACTTT
j_call: TRBJ1-2; d_call: -; clone_size: -; v_call: TRBV28; cdr3_aa: CASSPPLGFGGYGYTF; cdr3_nt: TGTGCCAGCAGTCCCCCCCTAGGGTTCGGGGGGTATGGCTACACTTTC
j_call: TRBJ1-5; d_call: -; clone_size: -; v_call: TRBV5-3; cdr3_aa: CASSLTPYSNQPQHF; cdr3_nt: TGTGCCAGCAGCTTGACCCCGTATAGCAATCAGCCCCAGCATTTT
j_call: TRBJ2-3; d_call: -; clone_size: once; v_call: TRBV7-9; cdr3_aa: CASSPGVTDTQYF; cdr3_nt: TGTGCCAGCAGCCCCGGGGTCACAGATACGCAGTATTTT
j_call: TRBJ2-3; d_call: -; clone_size: -; v_call: TRBV5-1; cdr3_aa: CASSLAGGSTDTQYF; cdr3_nt: TGCGCCAGCAGCTTGGCAGGGGGGTCCACAGATACGCAGTATTTT
j_call: TRBJ1-2; d_call: -; clone_size: once; v_call: TRBV5-6; cdr3_aa: CASSPPLSF; cdr3_nt: TGTGCCAGCAGCCCCCCCTTAAGCTTC
j_call: TRBJ1-2; d_call: TRBD1; clone_size: -; v_call: TRBV5-1; cdr3_aa: CASSFGTANDGYTF; cdr3_nt: TGCGCCAGCAGCTTTGGGACAGCTAACGATGGCTACACCTTC
j_call: TRBJ2-1; d_call: TRBD1; clone_size: -; v_call: TRBV27; cdr3_aa: CASSPPGTAQASEQFF; cdr3_nt: TGTGCCAGCAGTCCACCCGGGACAGCTCAAGCGAGTGAGCAGTTCTTC
j_call: TRBJ1-1; d_call: -; clone_size: -; v_call: TRBV7-9; cdr3_aa: CASSLDLVMNTEAFF; cdr3_nt: TGTGCCAGCAGCTTAGATCTTGTTATGAACACTGAAGCTTTCTTT
j_call: TRBJ1-2; d_call: -; clone_size: -; v_call: TRBV5-1; cdr3_aa: CASSPGPNYGYTF; cdr3_nt: TGCGCCAGCAGCCCGGGACCCAACTATGGCTACACCTTC
j_call: TRBJ2-7; d_call: -; clone_size: -; v_call: TRBV5-1; cdr3_aa: CASSLGGNSYEQYF; cdr3_nt: TGCGCCAGCAGCTTGGGAGGAAACTCCTACGAGCAGTACTTC
j_call: TRBJ2-7; d_call: TRBD1; clone_size: few; v_call: TRBV30; cdr3_aa: CALDRVTSYEQYF; cdr3_nt: TGTGCCCTGGACAGGGTAACCTCCTACGAGCAGTACTTC
j_call: TRBJ1-1; d_call: -; clone_size: few; v_call: TRBV6-1; cdr3_aa: CASSERMNTEAFF; cdr3_nt: TGTGCCAGCAGTGAAAGGATGAACACTGAAGCTTTCTTT
j_call: TRBJ2-7; d_call: -; clone_size: -; v_call: TRBV19; cdr3_aa: CASSFVPNSYEQYF; cdr3_nt: TGTGCCAGTAGTTTTGTTCCAAACTCCTACGAGCAGTACTTC
j_call: TRBJ2-3; d_call: -; clone_size: -; v_call: TRBV11-2; cdr3_aa: CASSPGDAHTQYF; cdr3_nt: TGTGCCAGCAGCCCGGGGGACGCCCATACGCAGTATTTT
j_call: TRBJ1-6; d_call: -; clone_size: -; v_call: TRBV5-5; cdr3_aa: CASSQLGGANSPLHF; cdr3_nt: TGTGCCAGCAGCCAATTGGGGGGTGCCAATTCACCCCTCCACTTT